This entry lists 14 T cell receptor beta chains sequenced from one sample in a study of radiation and T cells in renal cell carcinoma. Produced via immunoSEQ multiplex PCR; TCRdb's table is partial and in-frame only. The profile covers 70,000 to 90,000 clones, with 86% appearing a single time and 22% taken by the ten largest. Time point meaning: blood 2 weeks post-SBRT. Indicated treatment: 15 Gy SBRT to primary tumor, nephrectomy 4 weeks later. Specimen: blood, collected from a patient whose treatment included radiotherapy and nephrectomy. All receptors derive from a woman aged 50 to 65 with renal cell carcinoma.

The chain uses TRBV7-2 and TRBJ1-2, with a weak D call TRBD1 (5 bases). The V end was cut by 8 bases, the J end by 7 bases, with 17 bases between. Germline loops: CDR1 SGHTA, CDR2 FQGNSA. This CDR3 spans 13 amino acids. CDR3 nucleotide sequence: TGTGCCAGCGGGTCGCAAGGGGTGGGTGGCTACACCTTC. As protein: CASGSQGVGGYTF.

The chain links TRBV5-3 to TRBJ1-5; no clear D gene. TRBV5-3 falls under the ORF class, with uncertain function. Trimming pared 4 bases from V and 1 base from J, leaving 24 bases between. CDR3 size: 19 residues. This CDR3 reads CARSRVRRVGGQSNQPQHF. The DNA of the CDR3 is TGTGCCAGAAGCCGGGTGAGAAGGGTGGGCGGTCAAAGCAATCAGCCCCAGCATTTT.

This clone was recorded a few times. The chain has TRBV5-4 and TRBJ2-5; TRBD2 might be the D (6 bases). Germline-derived CDR1 and CDR2 are SGHNT and YYREEE (reference sequence). V was trimmed by 4 bases and J by 5 bases, leaving 15 bases between them. The CDR3 extends over 14 amino acids. This chain's CDR3 is CASSPNRDSETQYF. CDR3 in DNA: TGTGCCAGCAGCCCCAACCGGGACTCGGAGACCCAGTACTTC.

The chain uses TRBV28 and TRBJ2-7; no firm D call. V was clipped by 3 bases and J by 5 bases, with 17 bases between them. The CDR3 totals 15 residues. Germline values: CDR1 MDHEN, CDR2 SYDVKM. DNA for the CDR3: TGTGCCAGCAGTTTCTCGCTAGTGAGGATACACGAGCAGTACTTC. It translates to CASSFSLVRIHEQYF. Full variable domain (missing parts from reference TRBV28 and TRBJ2-7): DVKVTQSSRYLVKRTGEKVFLECVQDMDHENMFWYRQDPGLGLRLIYFSYDVKMKEKGDIPEGYSVSREKKERFSLILESASTNQTSMYLCASSFSLVRIHEQYFGPGTRLTVT.

In this sample, this clone turned up a few times. The rearrangement joins TRBV2 to TRBJ2-7, with D possibly matching TRBD2 (5 bases). Germline loops: CDR1 SNHLY, CDR2 FYNNEI. The CDR3 covers 16 residues. Trimming took off 1 base at V and 0 bases at J, with 13 bases between the two ends. The CDR3 sequence: CASSEERTVSSYEQYF. Written as DNA, the CDR3 is TGTGCCAGCAGTGAAGAAAGGACTGTGAGCTCCTACGAGCAGTACTTC.

The chain uses TRBV7-2 and TRBJ1-6; TRBD1 might be the D (5 bases). In germline, CDR1 is SGHTA, CDR2 FQGNSA. The CDR3 length is 14 residues. V was pared by 5 bases and J by 7 bases, with 12 bases between. CDR3 sequence: CASSPPGLNSPLHF. CDR3 coding DNA: TGTGCCAGCAGCCCACCAGGGTTAAATTCACCCCTCCACTTT.

The chain employs TRBV7-2 and TRBJ2-3; maybe TRBD2 (5 bases). The CDR3 length is 15 residues. The V and J ends lost 5 bases and 2 bases respectively, with 14 bases between them. CDR1 SGHTA and CDR2 FQGNSA come from the germline V gene. The CDR3 is CASSPRGADTDTQYF. The CDR3 nucleotides are TGTGCCAGCAGCCCCCGGGGTGCGGACACAGATACGCAGTATTTT.

V and J are TRBV5-1 and TRBJ2-1; 9 nucleotides align to TRBD2. Germline V lookup: CDR1 SGHRS, CDR2 YFSETQ. V dropped 3 bases and J dropped 6; count of bases not matched to a gene: 10. The CDR3 sequence is 16 residues long. The CDR3: CASSWSTGAGGNEQFF. In DNA, the CDR3 is TGCGCCAGCAGCTGGTCGACGGGAGCGGGGGGCAATGAGCAGTTCTTC.

The J gene is TRBJ1-1, the V gene TRBV14; D gene ambiguous. The CDR3 spans 14 residues. Germline V gene data show CDR1 as SGHDN and CDR2 as FVKESK. The V and J ends lost 1 base and 6 bases respectively, with 12 bases between them. This CDR3 reads CASSQGFQTAEAFF. The CDR3 DNA follows: TGTGCCAGCAGCCAAGGTTTTCAGACCGCTGAAGCTTTCTTT. The full variable domain, with the rest looked up from reference TRBV14 and TRBJ1-1, is EAGVTQFPSHSVIEKGQTVTLRCDPISGHDNLYWYRRVMGKEIKFLLHFVKESKQDESGMPNNRFLAERTGGTYSTLKVQPAELEDSGVYFCASSQGFQTAEAFFGQGTRLTVV.

This clone occurred once. The chain joins TRBV5-6 to TRBJ2-7; 8 nucleotides agree with TRBD1. The trim removed 0 bases at V and 5 bases at J, leaving 7 bases unmatched. Germline assignment: CDR1 SGHDT and CDR2 YYEEEE. The length of the CDR3 is 15 residues. CDR3 sequence reads: CASSLDRTGFDEQYF. The CDR3 nucleotides are TGTGCCAGCAGCTTGGACAGGACAGGGTTCGACGAGCAGTACTTC.

V and J are TRBV5-6 and TRBJ2-5, with 8 bases identical to TRBD1. This CDR3 region has 16 residues. Germline lookup yields CDR1 SGHDT and CDR2 YYEEEE. V lost 3 bases, J lost 2 bases, and 9 bases stayed unmatched. CDR3 in amino acids: CASSSYRGSVQETQYF. The DNA of the CDR3 is TGTGCCAGCAGCTCTTACAGGGGGTCAGTACAAGAGACCCAGTACTTC.

This chain joins TRBV7-9 and TRBJ2-5; no firm D call. The CDR3 extends over 14 amino acids. Germline values: CDR1 SEHNR, CDR2 FQNEAQ (reference sequence). The V gene lost 1 base and the J gene lost 1 base, with 7 bases spanning the gap. The CDR3 DNA is TGTGCCAGCAGCTTAGACGACTTCCAAGAGACCCAGTACTTC. Translation gives CASSLDDFQETQYF.

V and J are TRBV19 and TRBJ2-4, with D possibly being TRBD1 (6 bases). V was clipped by 1 base and J by 3 bases, with 13 bases between them. Germline CDR1 LNHDA, CDR2 SQIVND (reference sequence). The CDR3 spans 16 residues. The CDR3 region is CASSIVQGWDKNIQYF. The CDR3 region has the DNA TGTGCCAGTAGTATAGTACAGGGATGGGACAAAAACATTCAGTACTTC.

The V call is TRBV28, the J call TRBJ1-2, with D hard to call. Looked up from germline, CDR1 is MDHEN and CDR2 is SYDVKM. Trimming stripped 2 bases from V and 1 base from J, with 5 bases between. This CDR3 is built from 13 residues. CDR3 in DNA: TGTGCCAGCAGTTTAACCGATAACTATGGCTACACCTTC. Translating gives CASSLTDNYGYTF.